These 25 T cell receptor beta chains came from one sample sequenced in a study of CD8+CD57+ T cells in acquired aplastic anemia. The study profiled TCR beta VDJ and CDR3 using genomic DNA as template. TCRdb re-called the reads through MiXCR, storing one row per CDR3 protein. The sample yields 170,000 or so distinct CDR3 sequences, 55% to 65% seen once. By flow cytometry, patients selected for sequencing had shown an expansion of CD8+CD57+ cells. The sequenced sample was sorted CD4+, CD8+, or CD8+CD57+ T cells (not recorded which) from PBMCs. Receptor source: a human donor with aplastic anemia.

This CDR3 reads CASSNGQPNTEAFF. In DNA, the CDR3 is TGCGCCAGCAGCAATGGACAGCCGAACACTGAAGCTTTCTTT. The chain joins TRBV4-3 to TRBJ1-1; weak D call: TRBD1 (6 bases). Germline CDR1 reads LGHNA; CDR2 reads YSLEER. V was clipped by 5 bases and J by 1 base, with 11 bases between them. The CDR3 runs 14 residues.

The rearrangement links TRBV10-3 to TRBJ2-7; the D gene is possibly TRBD1 (5 bases). Germline V CDR1 and CDR2: ENHRY, SYGVKD. The V gene lost 6 bases and the J gene lost 3 bases, with 21 bases spanning the gap. The CDR3 sequence is 16 residues long. CDR3 protein: CAIRDIAERPYYEQYF. CDR3 DNA sequence: TGTGCCATCAGGGACATCGCCGAGAGGCCCTACTACGAGCAGTACTTC.

This clonotype was counted at least ten times. The V gene is TRBV19, the J gene TRBJ2-1, with 11 bases fitting TRBD2. Germline V gene data show CDR1 as LNHDA and CDR2 as SQIVND (reference sequence). V dropped 5 bases and J dropped 13; count of bases not matched to a gene: 10. The CDR3 loop spans 14 amino acids. The CDR3 bases are TGTGCCAGTAGTCCCCCCAATAGCGGGGGGGCCCAGTTCTTC. Translation gives CASSPPNSGGAQFF.

The chain links TRBV7-9 to TRBJ2-7; 7 bases map to TRBD2. This CDR3 is built from 14 residues. The junction had 16 bases not matched to a gene; V was cut back by 10 bases and J by 7 bases. Germline V gene data show CDR1 as SEHNR and CDR2 as FQNEAQ (reference sequence). CDR3 sequence: CATGRGEGLEEQYF. CDR3 sequence (DNA): TGTGCCACCGGACGAGGGGAGGGCCTAGAGGAGCAGTACTTC.

This clonotype was found many times. CDR3 sequence reads: CASSQDPGNSGNTIYF. In DNA form, the CDR3 reads TGCGCCAGCAGCCAAGATCCGGGAAACTCTGGAAACACCATATATTTT. The chain carries TRBV4-1 and TRBJ1-3; D not resolved. The V gene's germline CDR1 is MGHRA and CDR2 YSYEKL. V gave up 0 bases and J gave up 0 bases, with 9 bases separating them. The CDR3 covers 16 residues.

In this sample, this clonotype turned up many times. This chain joins TRBV19 and TRBJ2-1; TRBD2 matches at 10 bases. Germline V gives CDR1 LNHDA, CDR2 SQIVND (reference sequence). There are 15 residues in the CDR3. J lost 8 bases, V lost 2 bases, and 6 bases had no gene match. The CDR3 protein is CASSISSGGLHEQFF. CDR3 coding DNA: TGTGCCAGTAGTATAAGTAGCGGGGGGCTCCATGAGCAGTTCTTC.

Ten or more counts support this clonotype. The chain links TRBV7-2 to TRBJ2-3; D is unclear. Germline CDR1 SGHTA, CDR2 FQGNSA. The CDR3 is made up of 13 amino acids. V was clipped by 8 bases and J by 0 bases, with 9 bases between them. In DNA, the CDR3 is TGTGCCAGCTTTGGACCTAGCACAGATACGCAGTATTTT. This gives the protein CASFGPSTDTQYF.

On this clonotype itself: At one end, the junction sequence differs from germline, possibly due to a read error. The chain recombines TRBV5-1 with TRBJ1-5; possibly TRBD1 for D (5 bases). Looked up from germline, CDR1 is SGHRS and CDR2 is YFSETQ. This CDR3 is 15 amino acids long. CDR3 nucleotides: TGCGCCAGCACCATGGACAAGGCCTACAATGAGCCCCAGCATTTT. Protein: CASTMDKAYNEPQHF.

The V call is TRBV19, the J call TRBJ1-2, with D unresolved. V was shortened by 5 bases and J by 8 bases, with 18 bases between the two germline ends. The CDR3 spans 14 residues. Germline CDR1 LNHDA, CDR2 SQIVND (reference sequence). The CDR3 protein is CASSSLADLNGYTF. The CDR3 bases are TGTGCCAGTAGTTCGTTGGCGGATTTGAACGGCTACACCTTC.

The rearrangement links TRBV5-1 to TRBJ2-7; TRBD1 might be the D (6 bases). CDR1 and CDR2 from the germline V gene are SGHRS and YFSETQ. Between the trimmed V and J ends, which lost 10 bases and 2 bases, there was a span of 16 bases. The CDR3 extends over 13 amino acids. Here the CDR3 reads CALRGWVTYEQYF. CDR3 nucleotide sequence: TGCGCCCTCAGGGGATGGGTGACCTACGAGCAGTACTTC.

At least ten counts were recorded for this clonotype. The J gene is TRBJ1-1, the V gene TRBV5-1; D uncertain. The germline CDR1 and CDR2 sequences are SGHRS and YFSETQ. The CDR3 runs 14 residues. V was clipped by 4 bases and J by 3 bases, with 13 bases between them. CDR3 protein: CASSPLGFDTEAFF. The CDR3 nucleotides are TGCGCCAGCAGCCCACTGGGATTTGACACTGAAGCTTTCTTT.

The V gene is TRBV9, the J gene TRBJ2-7; D is unresolved. Germline V lookup: CDR1 SGDLS, CDR2 YYNGEE. This CDR3 is built from 14 residues. Trimming took off 2 bases at V and 5 bases at J, with 14 bases between the two ends. CDR3 loop: CASSVSTVPHEQYF. In DNA, the CDR3 is TGTGCCAGCAGCGTGTCGACGGTGCCCCACGAGCAGTACTTC.

This clonotype was seen only a few times. The V call is TRBV7-9, the J call TRBJ2-2, with D perhaps TRBD2 (6 bases). This CDR3 region has 15 residues. Germline values: CDR1 SEHNR, CDR2 FQNEAQ (reference sequence). V gave up 5 bases and J gave up 1 base, with 11 bases separating them. CDR3 bases: TGTGCCAGCAGCATTAGCGGAATGAACACCGGGGAGCTGTTTTTT. As protein: CASSISGMNTGELFF.

The gene calls are TRBV6-5 and TRBJ2-3; D ambiguous. In germline, CDR1 is MNHEY, CDR2 SVGAGI. V was shortened by 2 bases and J by 5 bases, with 8 bases between the two germline ends. This CDR3 spans 13 amino acids. In nucleotides, the CDR3 is TGTGCCAGCAGTTACGGTATTGGAGATACGCAGTATTTT. It translates to CASSYGIGDTQYF.

The rearrangement joins TRBV20-1 to TRBJ2-7; 7 positions match TRBD2. The length of the CDR3 is 14 residues. The junction had 13 bases not matched to a gene; V was cut back by 0 bases and J by 11 bases. Germline V CDR1 and CDR2: DFQATT, SNEGSKA (reference sequence). The CDR3 DNA follows: TGCAGTGCTAGAGAGTCCGGGCTTTTCGCGGGGGAGTACTTC. It is translated as CSARESGLFAGEYF.

The chain carries TRBV19 and TRBJ2-7, with TRBD1 matching 7 bases. CDR3 length equals 13 residues. The V gene's germline CDR1 is LNHDA and CDR2 SQIVND (reference sequence). Losses at the gene ends were 3 bases for V and 3 bases for J; bases not matched to a gene: 2. Here the CDR3 DNA reads TGTGCCAGTAGTATGGACAGGTTCTACGAGCAGTACTTC. Residues: CASSMDRFYEQYF.

This clonotype has just a few counts. A single base separates this from a much larger clone, so it may be a read error. The rearrangement links TRBV12-3 or TRBV12-4 to TRBJ1-1; no clear D. CDR3 length: 13 amino acids. CDR3 in DNA: TGTGCCAGCAGTTTACAGTTGAACACTGAAGCTCTCTTT. Translation gives CASSLQLNTEALF.

The genes are TRBV7-8 and TRBJ2-1, with D hard to call. Germline V gene sequence: CDR1 SGHVS, CDR2 FQNEAQ. The V and J ends lost 1 base and 2 bases respectively, with 12 bases between them. CDR3 size: 16 residues. As DNA, the CDR3 is TGTGCCAGCAGCTTAGAGCCAGGATCGACCTACAATGAGCAGTTCTTC. Protein sequence: CASSLEPGSTYNEQFF.

V is TRBV5-1 and J is TRBJ2-3; 9 positions match TRBD1. Germline V gives CDR1 SGHRS, CDR2 YFSETQ. V shed 4 bases, J shed 6 bases, and the junction held 9 bases outside the gene matches. CDR3 length equals 15 residues. CDR3 DNA: TGCGCCAGCAGCACGGGACAGGGAGTCACCGATACGCAGTATTTT. Residues: CASSTGQGVTDTQYF.

The chain joins TRBV29-1 to TRBJ2-7; the D is unclear. This CDR3 comprises 12 residues. The germline V and J ends were trimmed by 1 base and 0 bases, with 4 bases remaining between them. Germline CDR1 and CDR2: SQVTM and ANQGSEA. CDR3 in DNA: TGCAGCGTTGAAGCAGGCTCCTACGAGCAGTACTTC. It is translated as CSVEAGSYEQYF.

The chain recombines TRBV18 with TRBJ2-7, with 7 bases matching TRBD1. Trimming at V came to 2 bases and at J to 6 bases, leaving 7 bases not matched to a gene. CDR1 and CDR2 from the germline V gene are KGHSH and LQKENI. The CDR3 extends over 14 amino acids. The CDR3 loop reads CASSPGNRGSEQYF. The CDR3 nucleotides read TGTGCCAGCTCACCAGGGAACAGGGGTTCCGAGCAGTACTTC.

The chain has TRBV12-3 or TRBV12-4 and TRBJ2-1; 9 bases match TRBD1. Germline trimming cut 7 bases from V and 4 bases from J; bases unmatched to any gene: 2. The CDR3 length is 13 residues. The CDR3 spells CASNGQGYNEQFF. CDR3 sequence (DNA): TGTGCCAGCAACGGACAGGGGTACAATGAGCAGTTCTTC.

For this clonotype: This may be a read error: a much more frequent sequence differs by one nucleotide. CDR3 protein: CASSLRAGRGNTGAFF. In DNA, the CDR3 is TGCGCCAGCAGCCTACGTGCGGGCAGGGGGAACACTGGAGCTTTCTTT. The V and J genes are TRBV4-1 and TRBJ1-1, with TRBD1 matching 7 bases. From germline, CDR1 is MGHRA and CDR2 YSYEKL. The CDR3 extends over 16 amino acids.

The V gene is TRBV6-2 or TRBV6-3, the J gene TRBJ2-5; D is undetermined. The CDR3 is 11 residues long. Trimming removed 9 bases at V and 5 bases at J, with 10 bases between. Germline loops: CDR1 MNHEY, CDR2 SVGEGT. This CDR3 reads CASRVWETQYF. CDR3 nucleotides: TGTGCCAGTAGGGTTTGGGAGACCCAGTACTTC.

The genes are TRBV24-1 and TRBJ2-1, with D unresolved. V lost 1 base and J 0 bases, leaving 6 bases between the germline ends. The CDR3 is 15 residues long. Germline lookup yields CDR1 KGHDR and CDR2 SFDVKD. The CDR3 reads CATSDFRASYNEQFF. The CDR3 DNA is TGTGCCACCAGTGATTTTCGGGCCTCCTACAATGAGCAGTTCTTC.